This T cell receptor beta chain was captured by sequencing in a study of blood T cell repertoires in COVID-19. Overall study: The samples span acute and convalescent COVID-19 from the United States, Italy and Spain. T cells, B-cell-depleted T cells, or PBMCs provided the cDNA or gDNA that served as material.

Living in under 30 US areas, the participants were between roughly 18 and 90 years of age. Recovery meant two consecutive negative NP/OP PCR tests, professional clearance, or resolved symptoms. V was shortened by 6 bases and J by 5 bases, with 11 bases between the two germline ends. CDR1 MNHEY and CDR2 SMNVEV come from the germline V gene (reference sequence). This CDR3 spans 13 amino acids. Measured with immunoSEQ multiplex PCR; TCRdb has only the in-frame clones, and not every one. Of 250,000 to 350,000 clones listed, approximately 88% are singletons. Sequencing was done on a sample of PBMCs or T cells enriched from blood (not recorded which). This receptor was taken from a woman aged 25 to 39 who had recovered from COVID-19. The rearrangement uses TRBV27 and TRBJ1-5; weak D call: TRBD1 (5 bases). CDR3 DNA: TGTGCCAGCAGGACAGTGTACGATCAGCCCCAGCATTTT. Encoded protein: CASRTVYDQPQHF.